These T cell receptor beta chains were read from a single sample in a study of T cell repertoires and HLA-DP antigens. Some clones are missing from TCRdb's copy, which holds only in-frame ones; the method was immunoSEQ multiplex PCR. In the table there are approximately 100,000 clones, approximately 86% of which are singletons. These receptors have no known antigen. The sequenced sample consisted of CD4+ T cells from PBMCs. These receptors were taken from a man in his fifties in good health and CMV-seronegative. CDR3s include the opening cysteine and the closing phenylalanine or tryptophan. The order of the fields is J gene, clone size, D gene, V gene, CDR3 protein, CDR3 DNA. D genes are given only for firm matches. The size of a clone is reported for some rows only, either as once, few or many, or as a class for expanded clones.

TRBJ2-3	NA	NA	TRBV7-6	CASSLVAATDTQYF	TGTGCCAGCAGCTTAGTAGCGGCTACAGATACGCAGTATTTT
TRBJ2-3	NA	NA	TRBV11-2	CASSLEAGSTSDTQYF	TGTGCCAGCAGCTTAGAGGCAGGGTCGACTAGTGATACGCAGTATTTT
TRBJ2-1	NA	NA	TRBV19	CASSLGGSSYNEQFF	TGTGCCAGTAGTCTCGGGGGAAGCTCCTACAATGAGCAGTTCTTC
TRBJ2-7	NA	TRBD1	TRBV6-6	CASSHLLGQGEQYF	TGTGCCAGCAGCCACCTCCTCGGACAGGGCGAGCAGTACTTC
TRBJ2-5	NA	TRBD2	TRBV19	CASSIRGGETQYF	TGTGCCAGTAGTATCCGGGGGGGCGAGACCCAGTACTTC
TRBJ2-7	NA	TRBD1	TRBV5-4	CASSHDRANEQYF	TGTGCCAGCAGCCACGACAGGGCCAACGAGCAGTACTTC
TRBJ2-5	once	NA	TRBV5-4	CASSSLGGETQYF	TGTGCCAGCAGTTCGCTTGGGGGAGAGACCCAGTACTTC
TRBJ1-1	NA	NA	TRBV5-1	CASSLAARNTEAFF	TGCGCCAGCAGCTTGGCGGCAAGGAACACTGAAGCTTTCTTT
TRBJ2-3	few	NA	TRBV29-1	CSVPGPSTDTQYF	TGCAGCGTTCCGGGCCCTAGCACAGATACGCAGTATTTT
TRBJ1-5	NA	NA	TRBV27	CASSFLNQPQHF	TGTGCCAGCAGTTTCCTCAATCAGCCCCAGCATTTT
TRBJ2-7	NA	NA	TRBV4-1	CASSRSPGANEQYF	TGCGCCAGCAGCCGATCCCCAGGGGCGAACGAGCAGTACTTC
TRBJ1-2	NA	NA	TRBV15	CATSRDIAGGGYGYTF	TGTGCCACCAGCAGAGATATCGCCGGGGGAGGGTATGGCTACACCTTC
TRBJ2-5	once	NA	TRBV7-2	CASSWYGRKETQYF	TGTGCCAGCAGCTGGTACGGGAGAAAAGAGACCCAGTACTTC
TRBJ1-5	NA	NA	TRBV9	CASSVEGREPQHF	TGTGCCAGCAGCGTAGAAGGGAGGGAGCCCCAGCATTTT
TRBJ2-3	NA	NA	TRBV7-8	CASSSGTDTQYF	TGTGCCAGCAGCTCCGGGACAGATACGCAGTATTTT
TRBJ1-3	once	TRBD1	TRBV6-6	CASSKDRGGNTIYF	TGTGCCAGCAGTAAGGACAGGGGTGGAAACACCATATATTTT
TRBJ2-7	NA	NA	TRBV14	CASSRGGSEQYF	TGTGCCAGCAGCCGTGGGGGCTCCGAGCAGTACTTC
TRBJ1-5	few	TRBD1	TRBV6-4	CASSERTGGNQPQHF	TGTGCCAGCAGTGAGAGGACAGGGGGCAATCAGCCCCAGCATTTT
TRBJ1-1	NA	NA	TRBV10-2	CASSEILGMNTEAFF	TGCGCCAGCAGTGAGATTCTGGGCATGAACACTGAAGCTTTCTTT
TRBJ2-3	NA	TRBD1	TRBV7-2	CASSSNRGSTDTQYF	TGTGCCAGCAGCTCTAACAGGGGAAGCACAGATACGCAGTATTTT